These 4 T cell receptor beta chains were sequenced from one sample in a study of early T cells in non-severe SARS-CoV-2 infection. MiXCR, run by TCRdb on the 5' RACE reads, gives a single entry per CDR3 protein. Of tens of thousands of distinct CDR3 sequences in the sample, around 9.9% are singletons; the top ten hold around 9.8%. What was sequenced was whole blood. These receptors all stem from an adult who was a healthcare worker with PCR-confirmed SARS-CoV-2 infection or an uninfected control (not recorded which).

In its sample, this clonotype was seen many times. This chain joins TRBV24-1 and TRBJ2-3; D remains unclear. The germline gives CDR1 KGHDR, CDR2 SFDVKD. V lost 5 bases to trimming and J lost 2 bases, with 10 bases between them. There are 14 residues in the CDR3. CDR3 sequence: CATSGPPYTDTQYF. In DNA, the CDR3 is TGTGCCACCAGTGGTCCGCCCTACACAGATACGCAGTATTTT.

The genes are TRBV24-1 and TRBJ2-5; maybe TRBD2 (6 bases). This CDR3 region has 15 residues. Germline V gives CDR1 KGHDR, CDR2 SFDVKD. V was pared by 5 bases and J by 3 bases, with 15 bases between. The CDR3 DNA reads as TGTGCCACCAGTGGGGGAGGTAGGGGAGAAGAGACCCAGTACTTC. Translated, it gives CATSGGGRGEETQYF.

The J gene is TRBJ2-1, the V gene TRBV5-1; TRBD1 matches at 7 bases. Unmatched junction bases numbered 12, after V lost 2 bases and J lost 7 bases. Germline lookup yields CDR1 SGHRS and CDR2 YFSETQ. CDR3 length equals 16 residues. Here the CDR3 reads CASSLGGARRGNEQFF. For the CDR3, the DNA is TGCGCCAGCAGCTTAGGGGGCGCCCGGCGAGGGAATGAGCAGTTCTTC.

This chain connects TRBV3-1 to TRBJ2-2; TRBD2 aligns across 7 bases. CDR1 is LGHDT and CDR2 is YNNKEL in the germline V gene (reference sequence). The CDR3 covers 18 residues. J was trimmed by 3 bases and V by 1 base; bases with no gene match: 11. In DNA form, the CDR3 reads TGTGCCAGCAGCCAAGCGGGGGGTACTAATCGGGACACCGGGGAGCTGTTTTTT. Translated: CASSQAGGTNRDTGELFF. Together with reference TRBV3-1 and TRBJ2-2, the CDR3 gives the full variable domain: DTAVSQTPKYLVTQMGNDKSIKCEQNLGHDTMYWYKQDSKKFLKIMFSYNNKELIINETVPNRFSPKSPDKAHLNLHINSLELGDSAVYFCASSQAGGTNRDTGELFFGEGSRLTVL.